This T cell receptor (beta chain) was recovered during a study of shared clonotypes between healthy human individuals. Assay runs were performed at deep level. Sorted-subset replicate PCRs used 200 ng DNA, some 33,000 T cell genomes. The repertoire was sequenced with immunoSEQ multiplex PCR; TCRdb's copy has only in-frame clones and lacks some. Counted here are fewer than 200,000 clones, approximately 60% occurring once; the ten biggest clones make up more than 9%. The healthy adult donors were HIV-negative and reported no recent acute infections or vaccinations. Partitioning of CD4+ cells yielded a CD45RA+ naive subset and a CD45RA-negative memory subset. Germline CDR1 and CDR2: ENHRY and SYGVKD. This CDR3 contains 15 residues. The V gene lost 0 bases and the J gene lost 2 bases, with 8 bases spanning the gap.

The TCR originated in a man aged 30 to 39 in good health. The gene calls are TRBV10-3 and TRBJ1-3; no clear D. Sequenced: memory CD4+ T cells sorted from blood. Subset reported: CD45RA-negative fraction. The CDR3 region has the DNA TGTGCCATCAGTGAGTCGCCAGGTACTGGAAACACCATATATTTT. Encoded protein: CAISESPGTGNTIYF.